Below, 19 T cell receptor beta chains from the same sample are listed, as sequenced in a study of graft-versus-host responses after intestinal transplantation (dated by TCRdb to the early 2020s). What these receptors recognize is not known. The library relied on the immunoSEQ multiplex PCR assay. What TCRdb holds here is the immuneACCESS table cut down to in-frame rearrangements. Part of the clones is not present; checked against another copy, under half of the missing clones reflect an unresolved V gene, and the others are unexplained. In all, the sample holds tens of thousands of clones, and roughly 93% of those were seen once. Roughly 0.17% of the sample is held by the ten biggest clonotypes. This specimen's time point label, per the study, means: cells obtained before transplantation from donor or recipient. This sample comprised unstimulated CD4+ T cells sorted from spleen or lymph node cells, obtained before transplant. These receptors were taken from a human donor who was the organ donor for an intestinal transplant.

CDR3 DNA sequence: TGTGCCAGCAGCGATCTATCACGCGGGAATGAGCAGTTCTTC. It codes for CASSDLSRGNEQFF. The chain employs TRBV5-4 and TRBJ2-1, with D possibly being TRBD2 (5 bases). Per germline, CDR1 SGHNT and CDR2 YYREEE (reference sequence). CDR3 size: 14 residues. V was pared by 4 bases and J by 7 bases, with 15 bases between.

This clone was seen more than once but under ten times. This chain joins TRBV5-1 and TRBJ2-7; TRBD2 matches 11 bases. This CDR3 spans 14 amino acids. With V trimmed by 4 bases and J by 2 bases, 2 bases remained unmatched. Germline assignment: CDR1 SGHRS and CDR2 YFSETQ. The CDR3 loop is CASSGTSGAYEQYF. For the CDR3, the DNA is TGCGCCAGCAGCGGGACTAGCGGTGCCTACGAGCAGTACTTC.

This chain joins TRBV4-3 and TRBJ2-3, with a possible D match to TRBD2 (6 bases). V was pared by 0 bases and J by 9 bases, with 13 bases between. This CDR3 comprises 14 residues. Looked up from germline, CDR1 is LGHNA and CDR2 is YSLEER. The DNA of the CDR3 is TGCGCCAGCAGCCAAGATCGGCCCGGGGGAACGCAGTATTTT. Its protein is CASSQDRPGGTQYF.

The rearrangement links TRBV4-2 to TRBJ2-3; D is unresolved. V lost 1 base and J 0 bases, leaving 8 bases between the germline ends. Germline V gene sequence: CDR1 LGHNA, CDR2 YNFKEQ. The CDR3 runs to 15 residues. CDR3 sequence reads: CASSQASASTDTQYF. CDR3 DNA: TGTGCCAGCAGCCAAGCCTCGGCGAGCACAGATACGCAGTATTTT.

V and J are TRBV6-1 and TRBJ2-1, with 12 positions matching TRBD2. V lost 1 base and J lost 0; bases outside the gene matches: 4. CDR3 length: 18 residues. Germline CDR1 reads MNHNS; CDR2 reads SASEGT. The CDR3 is CASSEGLAGASSYNEQFF. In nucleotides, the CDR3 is TGTGCCAGCAGTGAAGGACTAGCGGGGGCCAGCTCCTACAATGAGCAGTTCTTC.

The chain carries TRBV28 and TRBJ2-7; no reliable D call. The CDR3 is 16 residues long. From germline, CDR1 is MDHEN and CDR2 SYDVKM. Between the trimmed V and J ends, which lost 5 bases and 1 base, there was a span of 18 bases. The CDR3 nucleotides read TGTGCCAGCAGTCCCTCAGGTGCAGGAAAGTCCTACGAGCAGTACTTC. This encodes CASSPSGAGKSYEQYF. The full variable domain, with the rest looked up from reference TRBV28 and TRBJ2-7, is DVKVTQSSRYLVKRTGEKVFLECVQDMDHENMFWYRQDPGLGLRLIYFSYDVKMKEKGDIPEGYSVSREKKERFSLILESASTNQTSMYLCASSPSGAGKSYEQYFGPGTRLTVT.

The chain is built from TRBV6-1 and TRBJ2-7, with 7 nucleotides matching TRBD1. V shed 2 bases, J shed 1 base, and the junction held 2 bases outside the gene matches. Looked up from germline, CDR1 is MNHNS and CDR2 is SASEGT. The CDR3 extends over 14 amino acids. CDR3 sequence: CASSERDSSYEQYF. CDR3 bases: TGTGCCAGCAGTGAACGGGACAGTTCCTACGAGCAGTACTTC.

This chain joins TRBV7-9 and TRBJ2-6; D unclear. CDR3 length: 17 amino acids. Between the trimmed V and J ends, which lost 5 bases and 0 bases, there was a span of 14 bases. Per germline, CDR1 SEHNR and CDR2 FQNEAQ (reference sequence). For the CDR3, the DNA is TGTGCCAGCAGCCCCAGACCCGTGCCCTCTGGGGCCAACGTCCTGACTTTC. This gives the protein CASSPRPVPSGANVLTF.

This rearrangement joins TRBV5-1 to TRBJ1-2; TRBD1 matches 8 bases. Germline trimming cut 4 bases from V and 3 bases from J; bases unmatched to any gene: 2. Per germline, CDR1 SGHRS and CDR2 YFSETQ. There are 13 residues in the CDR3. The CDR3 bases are TGCGCCAGCAGCGTGACAGGGGACTATGGCTACACCTTC. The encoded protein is CASSVTGDYGYTF.

CDR3 DNA: TGTGCCAGCAGTGAAGCGTACAATGAGCAGTTCTTC. It is translated as CASSEAYNEQFF. The J gene is TRBJ2-1, the V gene TRBV2; D remains unclear. The CDR3 extends over 12 amino acids. The V and J ends lost 0 bases and 4 bases respectively, with 1 base between them. CDR1 and CDR2 from the germline V gene are SNHLY and FYNNEI.

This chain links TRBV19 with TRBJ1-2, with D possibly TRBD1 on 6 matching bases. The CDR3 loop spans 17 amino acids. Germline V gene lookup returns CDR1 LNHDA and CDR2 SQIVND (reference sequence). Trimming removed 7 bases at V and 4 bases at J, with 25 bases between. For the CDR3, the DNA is TGTGCCAGTAACTCTAGAGGTTCGGCAGGGGAAGGCTATGGCTACACCTTC. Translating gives CASNSRGSAGEGYGYTF. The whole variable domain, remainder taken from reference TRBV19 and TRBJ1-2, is DGGITQSPKYLFRKEGQNVTLSCEQNLNHDAMYWYRQDPGQGLRLIYYSQIVNDFQKGDIAEGYSVSREKKESFPLTVTSAQKNPTAFYLCASNSRGSAGEGYGYTFGSGTRLTVV.

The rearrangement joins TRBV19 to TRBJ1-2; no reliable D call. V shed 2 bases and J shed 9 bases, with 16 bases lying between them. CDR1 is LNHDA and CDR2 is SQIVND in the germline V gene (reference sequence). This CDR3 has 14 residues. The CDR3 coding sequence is TGTGCCAGTAGTATAAAGACACACTATGGCCGCTACACCTTC. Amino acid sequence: CASSIKTHYGRYTF.

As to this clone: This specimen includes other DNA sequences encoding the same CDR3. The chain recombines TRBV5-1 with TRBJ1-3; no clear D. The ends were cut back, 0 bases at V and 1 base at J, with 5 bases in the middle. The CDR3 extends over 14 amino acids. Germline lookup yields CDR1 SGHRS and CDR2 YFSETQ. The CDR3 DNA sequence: TGCGCCAGCAGCTTGGGAGGTTCTGGAAACACCATATATTTT. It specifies CASSLGGSGNTIYF.

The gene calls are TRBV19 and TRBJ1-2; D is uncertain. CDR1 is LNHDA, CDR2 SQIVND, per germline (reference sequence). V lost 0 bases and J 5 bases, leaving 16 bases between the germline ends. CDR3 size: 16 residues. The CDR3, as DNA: TGTGCCAGTAGTATAGACTCCAGGACGGCGACATATGGCTACACCTTC. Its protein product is CASSIDSRTATYGYTF.

The CDR3: CASSSGLASNEQFF. In nucleotides, the CDR3 is TGTGCCAGCAGCTCCGGATTGGCTTCCAATGAGCAGTTCTTC. The rearrangement links TRBV7-3 to TRBJ2-1; D is undetermined. V dropped 4 bases and J dropped 6 bases, with 13 bases sitting between them. This CDR3 region has 14 residues. Germline-derived CDR1 and CDR2 are SGHTA and FQGTGA.

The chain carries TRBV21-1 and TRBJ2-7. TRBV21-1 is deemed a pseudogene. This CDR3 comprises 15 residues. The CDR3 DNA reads TGTGCCAGCAGCAATCCGGCGCCGATCTCCTACGAGCAGTACTTC. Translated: CASSNPAPISYEQYF.

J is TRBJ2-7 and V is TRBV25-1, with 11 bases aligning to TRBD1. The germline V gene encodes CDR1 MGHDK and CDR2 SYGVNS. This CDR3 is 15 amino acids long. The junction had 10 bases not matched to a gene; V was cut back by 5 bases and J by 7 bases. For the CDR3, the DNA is TGTGCCAGCAGTACCCCGGGACAGGGGGGGCGAGAGCAGTACTTC. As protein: CASSTPGQGGREQYF.

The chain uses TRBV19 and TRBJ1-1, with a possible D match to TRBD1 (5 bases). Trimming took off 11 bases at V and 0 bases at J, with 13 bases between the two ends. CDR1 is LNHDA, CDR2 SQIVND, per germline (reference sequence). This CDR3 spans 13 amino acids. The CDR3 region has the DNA TGTGCCGGGGGGGTGAATTTGAACACTGAAGCTTTCTTT. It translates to CAGGVNLNTEAFF.

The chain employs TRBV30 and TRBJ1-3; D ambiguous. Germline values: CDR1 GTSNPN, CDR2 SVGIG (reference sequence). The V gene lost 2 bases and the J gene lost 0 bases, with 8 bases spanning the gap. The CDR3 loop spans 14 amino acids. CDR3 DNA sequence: TGTGCCTGGAGTTCGCCATTCTCTGGAAACACCATATATTTT. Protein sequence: CAWSSPFSGNTIYF.